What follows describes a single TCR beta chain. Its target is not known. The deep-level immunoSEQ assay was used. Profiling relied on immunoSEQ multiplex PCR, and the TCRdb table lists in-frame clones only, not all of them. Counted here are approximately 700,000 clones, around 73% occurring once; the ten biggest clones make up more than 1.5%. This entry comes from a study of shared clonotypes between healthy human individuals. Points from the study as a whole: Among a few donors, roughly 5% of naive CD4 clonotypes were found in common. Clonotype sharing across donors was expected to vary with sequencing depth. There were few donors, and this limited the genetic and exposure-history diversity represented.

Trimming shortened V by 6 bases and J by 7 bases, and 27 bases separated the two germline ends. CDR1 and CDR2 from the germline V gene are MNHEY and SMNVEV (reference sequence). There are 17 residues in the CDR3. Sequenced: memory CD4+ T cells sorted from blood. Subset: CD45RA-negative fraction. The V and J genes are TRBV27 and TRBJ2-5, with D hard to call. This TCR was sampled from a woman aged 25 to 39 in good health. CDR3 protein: CASSTGPPGPRWVTQYF. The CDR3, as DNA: TGTGCCAGCAGCACCGGGCCCCCTGGCCCACGTTGGGTGACCCAGTACTTC.